This TCR beta chain was sequenced during a study of cytomegalovirus exposure and HLA in healthy donors (dated 2017 in TCRdb). For the wider study: An earlier analysis of fewer than 750 of the donors reported approximately 260 Gb of sequence data and 117 million unique TCR beta sequences obtained from around 180 million T cells. A later genetic analysis took genome-wide SNP genotypes for about 55% of the 666 donors and used that subset as a discovery cohort. Rather than using new phenotypic data, the later analysis identified candidate immune exposures from TCR beta sequences and from how often those sequences occurred across donors. High-throughput TCR immunosequencing, statistical association of individual TCRs with disease status, and machine learning were combined to predict cytomegalovirus infection status. A separate validation cohort of roughly 110 different subjects was used in addition to the roughly 640-subject first cohort. The study aimed to test whether signatures of past pathogen exposure could be identified by cataloging public T cell receptors. Class I and class II HLA loci were covered by the typing at four-digit resolution. The genetic ancestry cluster associated with self-reported Caucasian donors included 81% of the 300 to 400 genotyped donors. In a later analysis, previously published TCR beta repertoires from several hundred donors were re-analyzed and high-resolution HLA genotyping was added so that TCR occurrence patterns could be studied. The study used immunosequencing to profile the T cell repertoires of 666 subjects and linked those repertoires to cytomegalovirus serostatus. Across approximately 400 genotyped donors of the cohort, an average of roughly 230,000 unique TCR beta nucleotide sequences per donor were sequenced, and roughly a sixth of those sequences were non-productive. About five DR-DQ haplotypes were handled as single units for association and clustering because linkage in the cohort was strong. Every repertoire in the discovery cohort had been generated on one and the same sequencing platform. Typing coverage varied by locus: about 629-640 donors for A, B, C, DRB1 and DQB1; approximately 560 for DQA1; over 600 for DPA1; more than 450 for DPB1. Alongside the repertoire data, information on donor age, sex, ethnicity and CMV serostatus was compiled. An early release covering 500 to 750 HLA-typed donors comprised about 310 gigabases of sequencing data and 85 million or so unique TCR sequences. An earlier analysis of roughly 600 of the donors used high-throughput TCR beta sequencing to judge whether each TCR beta V gene segment behaved as functional or pseudogenic.

Details on this clone: Its specific antigen is unknown. Base qualities are not at hand, and no much larger clone is one base apart.

In total, 630 or so healthy bone marrow donors made up the cohort. At the time of sampling, all cohort members were nominally healthy, though unrecorded immune exposures were likely present. The donor tested CMV seropositive and was one of the 289 seropositive cohort members. A peripheral blood sample was collected from each donor, and TCR beta sequencing was performed on peripheral blood mononuclear cells. The Qiagen DNeasy Blood Extraction Kit was used to extract genomic DNA from the blood cell samples. The CDR3 holds 14 amino acids from the cysteine to the phenylalanine. Only the CDR3 part of the read is kept: 42 bases, read in frame from the first base. The trim is 1 base for V and 5 bases for J, with a gap of 12 bases between the germline ends. Sequences SGHDT (CDR1) and YYEEEE (CDR2) are obtained from the germline V gene. Overall results and qualifications from the work: The 87-base-pair reads could not distinguish some IMGT-functional V segments, including TRBV6-2 and TRBV6-3, so those segments were excluded. Because some donors lacked HLA typing at each locus, the association tests relied only on the typed subset. In an earlier analysis of some 640 of the donors, most TCR beta V segments were observed in productive rearrangements about 87% or about 30% of the time, broadly matching IMGT annotations. A further reported finding was that TCR beta sequences accurately predicted the HLA-A and HLA-B alleles for most subjects in the first cohort. Correlated functional status among segregating V segments might be attributable to linkage disequilibrium, but an unknown experimental factor could not be ruled out. In the study, about 150 TCR beta chains were listed as associated with cytomegalovirus. V-gene and J-gene trimming of TCR beta chains was associated with a missense DCLRE1C variant in a later genetic analysis, and the association was replicated in an independent cohort. In a later analysis, most CMV-associated TCR beta chains were found to appear HLA-restricted, with HLA associations seemingly driven largely by CMV exposure. Sequencing depth was assumed to be roughly uniform across donors in the presence/absence analyses, though that assumption may not hold. When HLA alleles, especially DR and DQ, strongly co-occurred, TCR associations were difficult to assign to individual alleles. In this cohort, only TCR beta chains were sequenced, and detectable features were limited by the absence of alpha or paired-chain data. A later analysis associated about 17,000 TCR beta sequences with specific HLA alleles at a false discovery rate of 0.05. Several of the top co-occurrence clusters appeared to be linked to parvovirus B19, influenza, CMV and Epstein-Barr virus, according to a later analysis. In a later analysis, the rate of TCR association differed among HLA loci, with DRB1 alleles having the most associated TCRs and HLA-C alleles having the fewest. A group of highly shared sequence variants was considered likely to be a technical artifact of the sequencing pipeline. The earlier analysis of some 540 of the donors excluded roughly 17 rarely observed V segments, including chromosome 9 orphons, because counts were too low. According to the authors, the approach could potentially be generalized to other disease states and immunological phenotypes. In a later analysis, HLA-associated TCR beta chains were found to be more clonally expanded and to have lower generation probabilities than equally common non-associated chains. For the cohort, immune exposure information was limited to CMV serostatus. In a later genetic analysis, fewer N-insertions in productive TCRs were reported among donors in an Asian-associated ancestry cluster than the roughly 700-donor mean. In both the original and validation cohorts, the classifier was reported to diagnose cytomegalovirus status with high specificity and sensitivity. Most TCR sequences were observed very rarely across donors, whereas some public TCRs were present in many individuals. In vitro tests confirmed that three of the cytomegalovirus-associated TCR beta chains recognize cytomegalovirus antigens.

The method behind the library was the immunoSEQ multiplex PCR assay. For the multiplex PCR, a mixture combining 60 forward primers for TCR Vbeta segments and 13 reverse primers for TCR Jbeta segments was used. The CDR3 region of rearranged TCR beta genes was amplified from genomic DNA by a multiplex PCR assay. The Illumina HiSeq System was used to sequence the amplified TCR beta libraries as 87-base-pair reads. In the source study's methods: In a later analysis, some 80 million unique TCR beta chains were counted across the 500 to 850 repertoires, and approximately 9.9 million of these chains were shared by at least two donors. To remove PCR and sequencing errors, raw reads were error-corrected and collapsed into unique sequences using a nearest-neighbor algorithm that merged closely related sequences. V, D and J gene segments were assigned by aligning CDR3 sequences to IMGT reference sequences. For a sequence to be retained, a match of at least six nucleotides to both a V gene segment and a J gene segment was required. Rearrangements were classified as productive when the CDR3 lacked stop codons and remained in frame with V and J, and all other rearrangements were classified as non-productive. CDR3 was defined according to IMGT convention as the region running from the second conserved V-encoded cysteine to the conserved J-encoded phenylalanine. The earlier analysis of 587 of the donors excluded sequences that lacked an unambiguous match to a single V gene segment. In an earlier analysis of approximately 610 of the donors, V segments were called functional above 56.7% productive rearrangements and were called segregating when the between-donor standard deviation exceeded 5%. To diagnose cytomegalovirus status from the catalog of TCR beta chain sequences, a statistical classification framework was built. A later analysis assigned V and J genes by comparing TCR nucleotide sequences with IMGT/GENE-DB human TR gene sequences. Using the TCRdist pipeline, a later analysis assigned CDR3 sequences along with most-parsimonious VDJ recombination scenarios. In a later analysis, every TCR beta chain was defined by the combination of its CDR3 amino acid sequence and its V-gene family, and reads without a unique V-gene family were dropped. To address suspected cross-contamination and a sequencing artifact, a later analysis removed over 500 highly shared, low-generation-probability nucleotide sequences. In a later analysis, a clonal expansion index was calculated for each public chain from normalized within-repertoire ranks of inferred template counts. Generation probabilities in a later analysis came from a VDJ recombination model fitted to out-of-frame rearrangements, and those results were checked against IGoR. A later analysis scored TCR-TCR, TCR-HLA and TCR-CMV co-occurrence with hypergeometric tests, applying a repertoire-size bias correction to TCR pairs. To estimate false discovery rates, a later analysis permuted the HLA or CMV assignments 20 times. In a later analysis, co-occurring TCRs were grouped using DBSCAN, and TCRdist sequence similarity was added for clustering within HLA-allele-positive subsets. Repertoires with fewer than 30,000 or more than 120,000 public chains were left out of co-occurrence clustering, as were four to six repertoires with anomalous nucleotide sharing. The clones in this table, taken by TCRdb from immuneACCESS, are in-frame only. Not every clone is retained; where verified, under half of the shortfall comes from an unresolved V gene, and the cause of the rest is unknown. V, J and clone size reflect that table, while D and trimming were determined from the DNA. Within this sample are around 150,000 clones, with around 83% of them counted one time only. The ten biggest clones cover about 8.1% of the sample.

This chain joins TRBV5-6 to TRBJ2-5; TRBD1 might be the D gene, on 6 matching bases. This clonotype originated in a woman aged 50 to 65 in good health and CMV-seropositive. Sequencing was done on a sample of PBMCs. The DNA sequence is TGTGCCAGCAGCTTGACAGGGATGGAGGAGACCCAGTACTTC. Translated, this is CASSLTGMEETQYF. This CDR3, with the reference TRBV5-6 and TRBJ2-5 proteins standing in past its ends, gives the full variable domain DAGVTQSPTHLIKTRGQQVTLRCSPKSGHDTVSWYQQALGQGPQFIFQYYEEEERQRGNFPDRFSGHQFPNYSSELNVNALLLGDSALYLCASSLTGMEETQYFGPGTRLLVL.